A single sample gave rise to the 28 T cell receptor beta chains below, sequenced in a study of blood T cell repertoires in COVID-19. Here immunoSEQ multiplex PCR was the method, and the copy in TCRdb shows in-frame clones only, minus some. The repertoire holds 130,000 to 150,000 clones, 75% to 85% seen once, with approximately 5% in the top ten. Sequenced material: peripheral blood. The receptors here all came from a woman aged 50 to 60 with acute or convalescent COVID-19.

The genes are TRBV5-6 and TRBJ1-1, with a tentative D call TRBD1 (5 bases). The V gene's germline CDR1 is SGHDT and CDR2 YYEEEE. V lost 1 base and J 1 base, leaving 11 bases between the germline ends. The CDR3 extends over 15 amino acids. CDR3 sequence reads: CASSLYGAANTEAFF. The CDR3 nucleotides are TGTGCCAGCAGCTTGTATGGGGCGGCGAACACTGAAGCTTTCTTT.

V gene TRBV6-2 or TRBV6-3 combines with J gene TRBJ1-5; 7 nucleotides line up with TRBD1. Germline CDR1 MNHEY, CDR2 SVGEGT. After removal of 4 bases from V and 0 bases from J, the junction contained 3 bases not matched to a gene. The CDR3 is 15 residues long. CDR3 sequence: CASSFGQVSNQPQHF. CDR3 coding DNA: TGTGCCAGCAGTTTCGGACAGGTTAGCAATCAGCCCCAGCATTTT.

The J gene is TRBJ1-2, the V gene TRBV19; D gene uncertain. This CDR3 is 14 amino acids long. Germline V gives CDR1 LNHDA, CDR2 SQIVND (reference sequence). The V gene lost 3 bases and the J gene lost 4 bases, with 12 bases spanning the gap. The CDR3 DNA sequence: TGTGCCAGTAGTATTGGGAGAGGAGGCTATGGCTACACCTTC. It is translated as CASSIGRGGYGYTF.

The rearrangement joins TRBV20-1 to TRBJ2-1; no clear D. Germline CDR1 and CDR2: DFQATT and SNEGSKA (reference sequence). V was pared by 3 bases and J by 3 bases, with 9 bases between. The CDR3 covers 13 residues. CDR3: CSASVLYYNEQFF. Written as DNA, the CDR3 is TGCAGTGCTAGTGTACTGTACTACAATGAGCAGTTCTTC.

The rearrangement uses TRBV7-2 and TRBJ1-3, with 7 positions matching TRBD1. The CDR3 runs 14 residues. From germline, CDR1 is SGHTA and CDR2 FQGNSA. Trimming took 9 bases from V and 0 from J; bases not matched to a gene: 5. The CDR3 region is CASGTGVSGNTIYF. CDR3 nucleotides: TGTGCCAGTGGTACAGGGGTCTCTGGAAACACCATATATTTT.

CDR3 in amino acids: CASSLEGREGSYEQYF. The CDR3 region has the DNA TGTGCCAGCAGCTTAGAAGGCAGGGAGGGTTCATACGAGCAGTACTTC. J is TRBJ2-7 and V is TRBV7-6, with 7 nucleotides matching TRBD2. Looked up from germline, CDR1 is SGHVS and CDR2 is FNYEAQ. Trimming cost V 1 base and J 4 bases; bases outside gene matches: 10. The CDR3 is 16 amino acids.

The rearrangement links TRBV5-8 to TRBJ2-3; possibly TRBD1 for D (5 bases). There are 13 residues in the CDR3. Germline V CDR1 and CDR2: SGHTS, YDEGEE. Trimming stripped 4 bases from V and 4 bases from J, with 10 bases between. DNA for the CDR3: TGTGCCAGCAGCGCACGACAGTCAGATACGCAGTATTTT. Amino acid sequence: CASSARQSDTQYF. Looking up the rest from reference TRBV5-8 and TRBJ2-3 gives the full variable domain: EAGVTQSPTHLIKTRGQQATLRCSPISGHTSVYWYQQALGLGLQFLLWYDEGEERNRGNFPPRFSGRQFPNYSSELNVNALELEDSALYLCASSARQSDTQYFGPGTRLTVL.

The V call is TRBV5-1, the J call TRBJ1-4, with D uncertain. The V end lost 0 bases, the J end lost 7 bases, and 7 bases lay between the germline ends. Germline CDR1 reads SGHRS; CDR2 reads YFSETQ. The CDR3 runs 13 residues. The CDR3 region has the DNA TGCGCCAGCAGCTTGGATAGCGGTGAAAAACTGTTTTTT. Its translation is CASSLDSGEKLFF.

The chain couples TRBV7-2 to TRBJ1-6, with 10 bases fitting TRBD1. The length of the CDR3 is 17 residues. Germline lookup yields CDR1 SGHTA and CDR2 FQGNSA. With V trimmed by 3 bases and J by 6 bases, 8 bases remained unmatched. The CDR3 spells CASSFRQGALINSPLHF. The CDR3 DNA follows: TGTGCCAGCAGCTTTAGACAGGGGGCCCTAATTAATTCACCCCTCCACTTT. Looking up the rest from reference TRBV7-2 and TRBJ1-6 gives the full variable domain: GAGVSQSPSNKVTEKGKDVELRCDPISGHTALYWYRQSLGQGLEFLIYFQGNSAPDKSGLPSDRFSAERTGGSVSTLTIQRTQQEDSAVYLCASSFRQGALINSPLHFGNGTRLTVT.

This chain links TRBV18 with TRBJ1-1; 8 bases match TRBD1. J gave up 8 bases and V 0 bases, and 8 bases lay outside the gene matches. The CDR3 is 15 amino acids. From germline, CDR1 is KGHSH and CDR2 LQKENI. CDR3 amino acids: CASSPPGAGGSEAFF. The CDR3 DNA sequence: TGTGCCAGCTCACCACCAGGGGCAGGGGGCTCGGAAGCTTTCTTT.

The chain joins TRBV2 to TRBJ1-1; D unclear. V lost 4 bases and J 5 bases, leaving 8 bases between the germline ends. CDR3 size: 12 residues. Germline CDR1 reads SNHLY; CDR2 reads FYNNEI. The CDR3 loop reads CASSGSGTEAFF. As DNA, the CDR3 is TGTGCCAGCAGTGGTTCGGGTACTGAAGCTTTCTTT.

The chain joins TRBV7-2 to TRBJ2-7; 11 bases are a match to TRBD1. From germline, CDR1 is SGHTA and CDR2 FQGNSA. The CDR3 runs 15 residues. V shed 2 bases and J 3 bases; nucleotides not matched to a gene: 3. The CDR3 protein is CASSLWDRGIYEQYF. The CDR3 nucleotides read TGTGCCAGCAGCTTATGGGACAGGGGGATCTACGAGCAGTACTTC.

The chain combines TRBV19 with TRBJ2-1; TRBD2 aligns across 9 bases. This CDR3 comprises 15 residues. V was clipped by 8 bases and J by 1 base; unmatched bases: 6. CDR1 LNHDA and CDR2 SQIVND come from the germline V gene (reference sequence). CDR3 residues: CASLSLAGSYNEQFF. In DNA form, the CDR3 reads TGTGCCAGTCTGTCCCTAGCGGGATCCTACAATGAGCAGTTCTTC.

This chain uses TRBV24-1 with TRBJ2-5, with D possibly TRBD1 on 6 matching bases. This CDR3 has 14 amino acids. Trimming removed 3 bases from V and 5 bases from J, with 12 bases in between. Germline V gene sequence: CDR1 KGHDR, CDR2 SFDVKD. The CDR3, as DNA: TGTGCCACCAGTGATCACGGACAGATCGAGACCCAGTACTTC. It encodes CATSDHGQIETQYF.

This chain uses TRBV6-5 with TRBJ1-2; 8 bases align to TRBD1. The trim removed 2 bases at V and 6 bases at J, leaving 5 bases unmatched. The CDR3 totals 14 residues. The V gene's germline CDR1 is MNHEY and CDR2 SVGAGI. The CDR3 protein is CASSYGDRGNGYTF. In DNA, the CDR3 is TGTGCCAGCAGTTACGGAGACAGGGGTAATGGCTACACCTTC.

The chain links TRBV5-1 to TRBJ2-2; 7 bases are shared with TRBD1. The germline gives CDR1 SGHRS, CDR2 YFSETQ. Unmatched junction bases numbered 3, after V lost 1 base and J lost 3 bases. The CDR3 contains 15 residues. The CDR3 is CASSLTGEYTGELFF. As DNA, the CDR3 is TGCGCCAGCAGCTTGACAGGGGAATACACCGGGGAGCTGTTTTTT.

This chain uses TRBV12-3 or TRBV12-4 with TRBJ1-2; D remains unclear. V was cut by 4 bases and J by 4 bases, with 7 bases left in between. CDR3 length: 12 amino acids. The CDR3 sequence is CASSSSRYGYTF. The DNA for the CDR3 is TGTGCCAGCAGTTCCTCTCGCTATGGCTACACCTTC.

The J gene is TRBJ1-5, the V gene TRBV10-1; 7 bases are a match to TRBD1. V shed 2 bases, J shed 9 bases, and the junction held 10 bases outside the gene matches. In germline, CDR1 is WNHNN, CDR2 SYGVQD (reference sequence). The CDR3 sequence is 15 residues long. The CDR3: CASSERDRRILPQHF. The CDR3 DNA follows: TGCGCCAGCAGTGAGAGGGACAGACGAATCTTGCCCCAGCATTTT.

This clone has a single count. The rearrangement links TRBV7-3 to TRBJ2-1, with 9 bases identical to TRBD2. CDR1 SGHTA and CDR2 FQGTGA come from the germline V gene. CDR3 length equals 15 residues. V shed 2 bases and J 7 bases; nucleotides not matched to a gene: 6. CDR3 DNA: TGTGCCAGCAGCTTAGGGGCTAGCGGGGTGAATGAGCAGTTCTTC. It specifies CASSLGASGVNEQFF.

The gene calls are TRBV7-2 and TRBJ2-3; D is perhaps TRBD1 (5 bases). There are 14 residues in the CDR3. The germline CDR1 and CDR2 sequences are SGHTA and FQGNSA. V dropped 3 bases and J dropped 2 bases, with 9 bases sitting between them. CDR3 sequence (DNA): TGTGCCAGCAGCTTTCTAGGGGCCACAGATACGCAGTATTTT. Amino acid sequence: CASSFLGATDTQYF.

In DNA form, the CDR3 reads TGTGCCAGCAGCCGAGCATCCGAAGCTTTCTTT. This encodes CASSRASEAFF. The chain uses TRBV12-3 or TRBV12-4 and TRBJ1-1; D ambiguous. The CDR3 has 11 amino acids. Between the trimmed V and J ends, which lost 6 bases and 8 bases, there was a span of 10 bases.

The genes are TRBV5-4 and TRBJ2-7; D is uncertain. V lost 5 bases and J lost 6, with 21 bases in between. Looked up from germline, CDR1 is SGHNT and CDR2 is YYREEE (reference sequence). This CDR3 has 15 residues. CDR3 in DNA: TGTGCCAGCAGTTTTGAAATTGATCGTAGAGTCGAGCAGTACTTC. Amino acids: CASSFEIDRRVEQYF.

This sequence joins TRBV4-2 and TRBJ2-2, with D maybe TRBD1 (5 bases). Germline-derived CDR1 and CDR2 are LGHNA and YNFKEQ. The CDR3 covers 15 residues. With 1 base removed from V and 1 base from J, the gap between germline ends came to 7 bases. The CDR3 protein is CASSQGTKNTGELFF. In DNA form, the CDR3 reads TGTGCCAGCAGCCAAGGGACAAAGAACACCGGGGAGCTGTTTTTT.

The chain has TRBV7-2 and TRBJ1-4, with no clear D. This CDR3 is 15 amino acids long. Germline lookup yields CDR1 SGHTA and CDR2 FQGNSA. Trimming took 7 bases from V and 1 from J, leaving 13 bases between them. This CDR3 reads CASTPRGETNEKLFF. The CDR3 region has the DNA TGTGCCAGCACCCCCCGCGGCGAAACTAATGAAAAACTGTTTTTT.

CDR3 bases: TGTGCCTCGGCCGTAGCGGACTACAATGAGCAGTTCTTC. Protein sequence: CASAVADYNEQFF. This chain connects TRBV3-1 (or the pseudogene TRBV3-2) to TRBJ2-1; perhaps TRBD2 as D (6 bases). The CDR3 runs to 13 residues. CDR1 and CDR2 (germline): LGHDT, YNNKEL (reference sequence). Trimming left V 11 bases short and J 3 bases short, with 14 bases between.

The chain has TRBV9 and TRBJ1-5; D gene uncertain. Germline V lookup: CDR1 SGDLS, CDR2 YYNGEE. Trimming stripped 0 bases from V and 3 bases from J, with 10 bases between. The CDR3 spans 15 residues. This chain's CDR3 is CASSVDGQNNQPQHF. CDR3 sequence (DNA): TGTGCCAGCAGCGTAGATGGTCAGAACAATCAGCCCCAGCATTTT.

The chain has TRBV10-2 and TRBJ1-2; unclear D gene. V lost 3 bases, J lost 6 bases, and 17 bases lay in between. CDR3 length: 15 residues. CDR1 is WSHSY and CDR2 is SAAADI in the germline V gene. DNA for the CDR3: TGCGCCAGCAGTGACCCCCTCGGGGTTAGGCATGGCTACACCTTC. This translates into CASSDPLGVRHGYTF.

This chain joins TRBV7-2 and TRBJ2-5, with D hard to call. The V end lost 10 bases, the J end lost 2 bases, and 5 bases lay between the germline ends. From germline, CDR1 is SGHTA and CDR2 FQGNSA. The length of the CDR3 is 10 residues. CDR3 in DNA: TGTGCCACGGTTCAAGAGACCCAGTACTTC. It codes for CATVQETQYF.